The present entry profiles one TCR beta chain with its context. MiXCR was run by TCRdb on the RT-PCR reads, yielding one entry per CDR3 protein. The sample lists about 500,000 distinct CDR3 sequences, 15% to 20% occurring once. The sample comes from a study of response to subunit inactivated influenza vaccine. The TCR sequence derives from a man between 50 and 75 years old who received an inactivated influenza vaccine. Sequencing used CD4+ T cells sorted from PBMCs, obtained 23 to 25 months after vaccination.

CDR3 residues: CASSQTSGILRYNEQFF. In DNA form, the CDR3 reads TGTGCCAGCTCGCAGACTAGCGGGATCCTCCGCTACAATGAGCAGTTCTTC. The chain links TRBV18 to TRBJ2-1, with 11 positions matching TRBD2. Trimming removed 6 bases from V and 3 bases from J; junction bases left unmatched: 10. The CDR3 loop spans 17 amino acids. Germline values: CDR1 KGHSH, CDR2 LQKENI. Full variable domain (missing parts from reference TRBV18 and TRBJ2-1): NAGVMQNPRHLVRRRGQEARLRCSPMKGHSHVYWYRQLPEEGLKFMVYLQKENIIDESGMPKERFSAEFPKEGPSILRIQQVVRGDSAAYFCASSQTSGILRYNEQFFGPGTRLTVL.